This entry features one TCR beta chain sequence. The antigen is not known. V lost 6 bases to trimming and J lost 2 bases; unmatched junction nucleotides: 3. The CDR3 covers 13 residues. CDR1 DFQATT and CDR2 SNEGSKA come from the germline V gene (reference sequence). These data come from a study of T cell repertoires in cytomegalovirus infection. Overall study context: It can be stated that public TCR beta signatures indicated CMV infection as well as a matching HLA type. Study observations and caveats: Dominating the ex vivo response were HLA-C-restricted CMV-specific TCR beta clonotypes. Based on cumulative public TCR beta family frequency, carriers of CMV plus the relevant HLA were identified.

TCRdb re-derived calls from the reads in MiXCR, one entry per CDR3 protein. The sample yields more than 500,000 distinct CDR3 sequences, about 15% seen once. V and J are TRBV20-1 and TRBJ2-7; TRBD2 matches 11 bases. Input material: CD8+ T cells from PBMCs. The source is a human donor in good health (CMV status not recorded). Some clones in this sample may be carry-over from other donors' samples. The CDR3 coding sequence is TGCAGTGCGTATAGCGGGAGGGCCTACGAGCAGTACTTC. Protein product: CSAYSGRAYEQYF.